This record covers a single T cell receptor beta chain. This entry is derived from a study of blood T cell repertoires in COVID-19. Background on the study: The cDNA or gDNA used as material had been derived from T cells, B-cell-depleted T cells, or PBMCs.

The length of the CDR3 is 14 residues. V lost 4 bases to trimming and J lost 4 bases, with 13 bases between them. Germline-derived CDR1 and CDR2 are MNHEY and SVGAGI. The protocol was immunoSEQ multiplex PCR, while the TCRdb copy is restricted to in-frame clones and leaves out a portion. The data contain 65,000 to 90,000 clones, over 75% of them singletons. The receptor was isolated from a woman in her sixties with acute or convalescent COVID-19. Source material: peripheral blood. The rearrangement uses TRBV6-5 and TRBJ1-2, with no clear D. The CDR3 DNA follows: TGTGCCAGCAGTTTCAACGAGGGTGCCTATGGCTACACCTTC. This gives the protein CASSFNEGAYGYTF.